This passage covers 32 T cell receptor beta chains from one sample sequenced in a study of radiotherapy plus CTLA-4 blockade in lung cancer listed by TCRdb under 2018. Library preparation used the immunoSEQ multiplex PCR assay. TCRdb's version of the immuneACCESS table is confined to in-frame rearrangements and falls short of the full clone set. An unresolved V gene accounts for under half of the shortfall where checked; the remainder is of unknown origin. This sample has 80,000 to 100,000 clones in its table, and approximately 85% of those were observed once. The ten largest clonotypes hold 3% to 4% of the sample. Sequencing used peripheral blood, obtained from a patient treated with radiotherapy plus ipilimumab. The origin of the receptors is a human donor with non-small cell lung cancer who had a partial response to radiotherapy plus ipilimumab.

This clone was detected once. This chain connects TRBV2 to TRBJ2-7; a weak D match, TRBD1 (6 bases). V lost 3 bases and J 5 bases, leaving 14 bases between the germline ends. The length of the CDR3 is 14 residues. Per the germline V gene, CDR1 is SNHLY and CDR2 is FYNNEI. The DNA of the CDR3 is TGTGCCAGCAGTGACGGGGACACCCCTCACGAGCAGTACTTC. It encodes CASSDGDTPHEQYF.

This chain links TRBV7-8 with TRBJ2-5; weak D call: TRBD1 (6 bases). The germline V gene has CDR1 SGHVS and CDR2 FQNEAQ. The V and J ends lost 5 bases and 2 bases respectively, with 12 bases between them. CDR3 size: 14 residues. The CDR3 sequence is CASSLRDRQETQYF. As DNA, the CDR3 is TGTGCCAGCAGCCTAAGAGACAGGCAAGAGACCCAGTACTTC.

The V call is TRBV7-3, the J call TRBJ2-5; no clear D. The V end was cut by 5 bases, the J end by 1 base, with 14 bases between. CDR1 is SGHTA and CDR2 is FQGTGA in the germline V gene. The CDR3 extends over 15 amino acids. CDR3 nucleotides: TGTGCCAGCAGCCTTAACGCAGGATTCCAAGAGACCCAGTACTTC. Residues: CASSLNAGFQETQYF.

This clone occurred once. V gene TRBV6-5 combines with J gene TRBJ2-1; D perhaps matches TRBD2 (5 bases). The V gene's germline CDR1 is MNHEY and CDR2 SVGAGI. V lost 10 bases to trimming and J lost 0 bases, with 16 bases between them. This CDR3 is built from 15 residues. The chain's CDR3 is CATSPAGSSYNEQFF. CDR3 sequence (DNA): TGTGCCACCTCCCCTGCGGGCAGCTCCTACAATGAGCAGTTCTTC.

This chain connects TRBV6-5 to TRBJ1-1, with unresolved D. This CDR3 has 15 residues. Germline values: CDR1 MNHEY, CDR2 SVGAGI. V dropped 3 bases and J dropped 1 base, with 12 bases sitting between them. The CDR3 sequence: CASSYSVQKNTEAFF. CDR3 DNA sequence: TGTGCCAGCAGTTATAGCGTACAAAAGAACACTGAAGCTTTCTTT.

The chain has TRBV14 and TRBJ1-4; D call uncertain. From germline, CDR1 is SGHDN and CDR2 FVKESK. V was shortened by 0 bases and J by 8 bases, with 16 bases between the two germline ends. CDR3 size: 16 residues. This CDR3 reads CASSQEGGRLWEKLFF. CDR3 nucleotide sequence: TGTGCCAGCAGCCAAGAAGGAGGGAGACTTTGGGAAAAACTGTTTTTT.

The gene calls are TRBV2 and TRBJ1-3, with D hard to call. The CDR3 runs to 12 residues. V was pared by 3 bases and J by 3 bases, with 3 bases between. The germline V gene encodes CDR1 SNHLY and CDR2 FYNNEI. The CDR3 coding sequence is TGTGCCAGCAGTGATCGTGGAAACACCATATATTTT. The encoded protein is CASSDRGNTIYF.

On this clone: Its ends do not fully match the called genes, so a read error is possible. The chain employs TRBV10-3 and TRBJ2-1; a weak D match, TRBD2 (7 bases). The CDR3 runs to 15 residues. Germline lookup yields CDR1 ENHRY and CDR2 SYGVKD. CDR3 nucleotides: TGTGCCGTCAGGGGTGGGGGGGGAGGCGGGAATGAGCAGTTCTTC. Protein sequence: CAVRGGGGGGNEQFF.

This chain links TRBV10-2 with TRBJ2-7, with a weak D call TRBD1 (5 bases). The germline gives CDR1 WSHSY, CDR2 SAAADI. Trimming removed 1 base from V and 5 bases from J, with 15 bases in between. This CDR3 spans 15 amino acids. For the CDR3, the DNA is TGCGCCAGCAGTGAGTGGGCAGGGATGAGAAACGAGCAGTACTTC. This sequence encodes CASSEWAGMRNEQYF.

The CDR3 loop reads CASRAFGTSGISEQYF. CDR3 coding DNA: TGTGCCAGCAGGGCCTTTGGGACTAGCGGGATAAGTGAGCAGTACTTC. The gene calls are TRBV27 and TRBJ2-7; 13 bases match TRBD2. CDR1 and CDR2 from the germline V gene are MNHEY and SMNVEV (reference sequence). This CDR3 comprises 16 residues. With V trimmed by 6 bases and J by 7 bases, 12 bases remained unmatched.

The chain carries TRBV19 and TRBJ2-1; 10 bases fit TRBD2. Germline CDR1 LNHDA, CDR2 SQIVND (reference sequence). The junction had 10 bases not matched to a gene; V was cut back by 3 bases and J by 8 bases. This CDR3 has 16 residues. CDR3: CASSIRWTSGGDEQFF. As DNA, the CDR3 is TGTGCCAGTAGTATTCGGTGGACTAGCGGAGGGGATGAGCAGTTCTTC.

The chain has TRBV6-1 and TRBJ2-2; tentative D call: TRBD2 (5 bases). V dropped 7 bases and J dropped 8 bases, with 17 bases sitting between them. There are 14 residues in the CDR3. Germline V gene lookup returns CDR1 MNHNS and CDR2 SASEGT. As DNA, the CDR3 is TGTGCCAGCAAAGCGGACCAAAACCGAGGGGAGCTGTTTTTT. Translation gives CASKADQNRGELFF.

The chain uses TRBV28 and TRBJ1-3; 7 nucleotides line up with TRBD1. The V gene's germline CDR1 is MDHEN and CDR2 SYDVKM. Trimming removed 1 base from V and 4 bases from J; junction bases left unmatched: 4. This CDR3 has 15 amino acids. DNA for the CDR3: TGTGCCAGCAGTTTATTAACAGGGGTAGGAAACACCATATATTTT. The encoded protein is CASSLLTGVGNTIYF.

This chain links TRBV5-1 with TRBJ2-5; TRBD1 matches 7 bases. The CDR3 has 13 residues. CDR1 and CDR2 (germline): SGHRS, YFSETQ. V lost 3 bases and J lost 2; bases outside the gene matches: 1. Written as DNA, the CDR3 is TGCGCCAGCAGCTCAGGGGGTCAAGAGACCCAGTACTTC. It translates to CASSSGGQETQYF.

The chain joins TRBV30 to TRBJ2-1, with 9 bases identical to TRBD2. CDR1 GTSNPN and CDR2 SVGIG come from the germline V gene (reference sequence). V shed 2 bases and J 13 bases; nucleotides not matched to a gene: 6. This CDR3 comprises 12 residues. The CDR3 spells CAWSSGTSFQFF. In DNA, the CDR3 is TGTGCCTGGAGTTCCGGGACTAGCTTTCAGTTCTTC. Drawing the rest from reference TRBV30 and TRBJ2-1, the complete variable domain is SQTIHQWPATLVQPVGSPLSLECTVEGTSNPNLYWYRQAAGRGLQLLFYSVGIGQISSEVPQNLSASRPQDRQFILSSKKLLLSDSGFYLCAWSSGTSFQFFGPGTRLTVL.

The CDR3 here is CASRSPGLAGTDTQYF. CDR3 bases: TGTGCCAGCAGATCCCCGGGACTAGCGGGCACAGATACGCAGTATTTT. The chain links TRBV5-5 to TRBJ2-3; 11 nucleotides match TRBD2. V was clipped by 5 bases and J by 1 base; unmatched bases: 6. Per the germline V gene, CDR1 is SGHKS and CDR2 is YYEKEE (reference sequence). The CDR3 sequence is 16 residues long.

This chain links TRBV2 with TRBJ2-3, with no clear D. The CDR3 loop spans 14 amino acids. Trimming took off 7 bases at V and 4 bases at J, with 15 bases between the two ends. Germline V CDR1 and CDR2: SNHLY, FYNNEI. The CDR3 bases are TGTGCCAGCACCCGACAACTTCGCGCAGATACGCAGTATTTT. Its protein product is CASTRQLRADTQYF.

The chain recombines TRBV5-1 with TRBJ2-5, with D perhaps TRBD2 (5 bases). The germline V gene has CDR1 SGHRS and CDR2 YFSETQ. There are 13 residues in the CDR3. Trimming left V 4 bases short and J 5 bases short, with 12 bases between. The CDR3 here is CASSRGERETQYF. CDR3 DNA: TGCGCCAGCAGCCGGGGAGAAAGGGAGACCCAGTACTTC.

The chain combines TRBV30 with TRBJ1-4; the match to TRBD1 covers 9 bases. Trimming took 2 bases from V and 8 from J; bases not matched to a gene: 9. The CDR3 spans 15 residues. Germline CDR1 and CDR2: GTSNPN and SVGIG (reference sequence). CDR3 region: CAWSPTGTGREKLFF. CDR3 DNA sequence: TGTGCCTGGAGTCCGACCGGGACAGGGAGAGAAAAACTGTTTTTT.

The J gene is TRBJ2-5, the V gene TRBV7-9, with TRBD1 identical over 8 bases. CDR1 and CDR2 (germline): SEHNR, FQNEAQ (reference sequence). CDR3 length: 15 amino acids. The J segment lost 2 bases and the V segment lost 5 bases, leaving 7 bases of the junction unmatched. The CDR3: CASSHGDRRQETQYF. The DNA for the CDR3 is TGTGCCAGCAGCCACGGGGACAGGAGACAAGAGACCCAGTACTTC.

This clone was recorded once. V is TRBV27 and J is TRBJ2-7, with D perhaps matching TRBD2 (5 bases). Trimming removed 10 bases from V and 2 bases from J, with 27 bases in between. This CDR3 spans 17 amino acids. Looked up from germline, CDR1 is MNHEY and CDR2 is SMNVEV (reference sequence). CDR3 loop: CANKLVDSGKPAYEQYF. CDR3 bases: TGTGCCAACAAACTAGTGGATTCGGGAAAGCCCGCCTACGAGCAGTACTTC.

The chain is built from TRBV2 and TRBJ2-1; TRBD2 matches at 11 bases. The V segment lost 5 bases and the J segment 1 base; nucleotides outside the gene matches: 1. The length of the CDR3 is 15 residues. CDR1 and CDR2 (germline): SNHLY, FYNNEI. CDR3 in DNA: TGTGCCAGCAGTACTAGCGGGAGTTCCTACAATGAGCAGTTCTTC. Translating it yields CASSTSGSSYNEQFF.

CDR3 coding DNA: TGTGCCAGCAGCCAATCCAGGGGAGCCCTTGTGTTCTTC. Its translation is CASSQSRGALVFF. The J gene is TRBJ2-1, the V gene TRBV14; D perhaps matches TRBD1 (6 bases). Germline assignment: CDR1 SGHDN and CDR2 FVKESK. Trimming removed 2 bases from V and 15 bases from J, with 17 bases in between. The CDR3 spans 13 residues.

There are a few counts of this clone. V is TRBV28 and J is TRBJ2-5, with a possible D match to TRBD2 (6 bases). This CDR3 is 15 amino acids long. V was clipped by 5 bases and J by 3 bases, with 16 bases between them. Germline CDR1 MDHEN, CDR2 SYDVKM. The CDR3 loop is CASSVARRAKETQYF. The CDR3 DNA reads TGTGCCAGCAGTGTTGCCCGGAGGGCCAAAGAGACCCAGTACTTC.

The rearrangement uses TRBV12-5 and TRBJ1-3, with TRBD1 matching 9 bases. The germline V gene has CDR1 LGHNT and CDR2 FRNRAP. V lost 5 bases and J lost 8; bases outside the gene matches: 10. The CDR3 consists of 15 residues. CDR3 nucleotides: TGTGCTAGTGGTCCCTACAGGGGGCATACAGACACCATATATTTT. Translation gives CASGPYRGHTDTIYF. The variable domain in full, with the rest retrieved from reference TRBV12-5 and TRBJ1-3, is DARVTQTPRHKVTEMGQEVTMRCQPILGHNTVFWYRQTMMQGLELLAYFRNRAPLDDSGMPKDRFSAEMPDATLATLKIQPSEPRDSAVYFCASGPYRGHTDTIYFGEGSWLTVV.

CDR3 amino acids: CAISGRGPSETQYF. The DNA of the CDR3 is TGTGCCATCAGTGGGAGGGGTCCTTCGGAGACCCAGTACTTC. This chain connects TRBV10-3 to TRBJ2-5; D perhaps matches TRBD2 (6 bases). From germline, CDR1 is ENHRY and CDR2 SYGVKD. The CDR3 is 14 amino acids. The V gene lost 4 bases and the J gene lost 5 bases, with 14 bases spanning the gap.

The V call is TRBV9, the J call TRBJ2-7; 9 nucleotides align to TRBD2. V dropped 2 bases and J dropped 0; count of bases not matched to a gene: 3. Germline values: CDR1 SGDLS, CDR2 YYNGEE. There are 15 residues in the CDR3. The CDR3 region is CASSVSSGSSYEQYF. The CDR3 DNA reads TGTGCCAGCAGCGTGAGTAGCGGGAGCTCCTACGAGCAGTACTTC.

The chain links TRBV4-1 to TRBJ2-7, with 11 bases lining up with TRBD2. This CDR3 has 19 amino acids. Germline V lookup: CDR1 MGHRA, CDR2 YSYEKL. V was clipped by 0 bases and J by 1 base; unmatched bases: 11. In DNA, the CDR3 is TGCGCCAGCAGCCAAGATCGAGGCCTGACTAGCGGGACTTCCTACGAGCAGTACTTC. Translating it yields CASSQDRGLTSGTSYEQYF.

V is TRBV29-1 and J is TRBJ1-4; tentatively, D is TRBD1 (5 bases). The germline V and J ends were trimmed by 3 bases and 7 bases, with 18 bases remaining between them. The germline V gene encodes CDR1 SQVTM and CDR2 ANQGSEA. There are 15 residues in the CDR3. CDR3 residues: CSVEDPYQGGEKLFF. As DNA, the CDR3 is TGCAGCGTTGAGGACCCCTACCAGGGAGGTGAAAAACTGTTTTTT.

CDR3 sequence reads: CASSYDRGTSQPQHF. The DNA of the CDR3 is TGTGCCAGCAGCTACGACCGGGGTACGAGTCAGCCCCAGCATTTT. The chain joins TRBV6-1 to TRBJ1-5; D gene ambiguous. The length of the CDR3 is 15 residues. Germline-derived CDR1 and CDR2 are MNHNS and SASEGT. V was trimmed by 6 bases and J by 6 bases, leaving 18 bases between them.

In its sample, this clone was seen a few times. The rearrangement links TRBV4-1 to TRBJ2-5; the match to TRBD2 covers 8 bases. V shed 5 bases, J shed 0 bases, and the junction held 5 bases outside the gene matches. The CDR3 contains 15 residues. The germline gives CDR1 MGHRA, CDR2 YSYEKL. CDR3 protein: CASSTSGPNQETQYF. DNA for the CDR3: TGCGCCAGCAGCACTAGCGGACCCAACCAAGAGACCCAGTACTTC.

The genes are TRBV6-1 and TRBJ1-2; D gene unclear. Germline CDR1 MNHNS, CDR2 SASEGT. Trimming pared 5 bases from V and 8 bases from J, leaving 15 bases between. The length of the CDR3 is 13 residues. CDR3 coding DNA: TGTGCCAGCAGTCTGTGGGAGGCAACGGGCTACACCTTC. Its translation is CASSLWEATGYTF.